This T cell receptor beta chain emerged from a study of T-cell memory formation after mild COVID-19. TCRdb passed the 5' RACE reads through MiXCR, listing each CDR3 protein once. The table includes approximately 50,000 distinct CDR3 sequences, 9.3% detected once. The CDR3 has 14 residues. With 0 bases removed from V and 0 bases from J, the gap between germline ends came to 3 bases. Germline V CDR1 and CDR2: LNHNV, YYDKDF (reference sequence). Notes on the study in general: What remained unconfirmed was the SARS-CoV-2 specificity of second-wave clones peaking on day 37. Those CD4+ clones that contracted were mainly in CM and EM (CD8+ ones in EMRA). Clones that got smaller from day 15 to 85 had even CD4/CD8, while clones growing later tipped toward CD4+.

This clonotype was counted many times. Antigen specificity is unknown. The sample was PBMCs or a T cell subset sorted from them (not recorded which). The sequence came from an adult woman who had mild COVID-19 (a few samples of this study predate the infection). Cell type and time point are not known. The chain carries TRBV15 and TRBJ1-3, with D uncertain. CDR3 in amino acids: CATSRESSGNTIYF. Written as DNA, the CDR3 is TGTGCCACCAGCAGAGAAAGCTCTGGAAACACCATATATTTT.